One and the same sample provided the 6 T cell receptor beta chains below, sequenced in a study of cytomegalovirus exposure and HLA in healthy donors. This PCR relied on a set of 60 Vbeta primers and 13 Jbeta primers. Method: immunoSEQ multiplex PCR; TCRdb's copy keeps in-frame clones and lacks some. The table includes 90,000 to 120,000 clones, about a tenth detected once. The material sequenced was PBMCs. These receptors all come from a man aged 35 to 55 in good health and CMV-seropositive.

This clone was counted between two and nine times. The chain carries TRBV7-9 and TRBJ2-3, with a weak D call TRBD2 (6 bases). In germline, CDR1 is SEHNR, CDR2 FQNEAQ (reference sequence). The CDR3 extends over 15 amino acids. The V end lost 8 bases, the J end lost 3 bases, and 18 bases lay between the germline ends. CDR3 in amino acids: CASGTAAGGTDTQYF. CDR3 DNA sequence: TGTGCCAGCGGTACAGCGGCCGGGGGTACAGATACGCAGTATTTT.

Only a few counts were recorded for this clone. The genes are TRBV6-5 and TRBJ1-2, with 8 bases aligning to TRBD1. The germline CDR1 and CDR2 sequences are MNHEY and SVGAGI. The CDR3 contains 15 residues. Trimming at V came to 0 bases and at J to 4 bases, leaving 4 bases not matched to a gene. The CDR3 loop is CASSYSSGTGYGYTF. For the CDR3, the DNA is TGTGCCAGCAGTTACTCTTCCGGGACAGGCTATGGCTACACCTTC.

This clone appeared a few times. The chain carries TRBV30 and TRBJ1-2; no reliable D call. The CDR3 totals 13 residues. The germline V and J ends were trimmed by 5 bases and 4 bases, with 14 bases remaining between them. Germline V CDR1 and CDR2: GTSNPN, SVGIG (reference sequence). DNA for the CDR3: TGTGCCTGGGTCTCGGTGCCACCCTATGGCTACACCTTC. Amino acid sequence: CAWVSVPPYGYTF.

V and J are TRBV5-1 and TRBJ1-4, with 9 bases lining up with TRBD1. Trimming removed 4 bases from V and 2 bases from J; junction bases left unmatched: 3. In germline, CDR1 is SGHRS, CDR2 YFSETQ. The CDR3 spans 15 residues. The CDR3 nucleotides read TGCGCCAGCAGCGGAACAGGGGGCACTAATGAAAAACTGTTTTTT. It translates to CASSGTGGTNEKLFF.

This clone was found a few times. The chain uses TRBV7-9 and TRBJ2-5; D is perhaps TRBD1 (6 bases). The germline gives CDR1 SEHNR, CDR2 FQNEAQ (reference sequence). V lost 2 bases and J lost 4, with 11 bases in between. The CDR3 runs to 14 residues. CDR3 loop: CASSLQGLGETQYF. The CDR3 DNA sequence: TGTGCCAGCAGCTTACAGGGGTTGGGAGAGACCCAGTACTTC.

V gene TRBV6-5 combines with J gene TRBJ1-6, with 8 nucleotides matching TRBD1. Germline CDR1 reads MNHEY; CDR2 reads SVGAGI. J lost 7 bases, V lost 6 bases, and 5 bases had no gene match. The CDR3 contains 14 residues. Here the CDR3 DNA reads TGTGCCAGCAGAAGGACAGGGAAGAATTCACCCCTCCACTTT. Amino acids: CASRRTGKNSPLHF.